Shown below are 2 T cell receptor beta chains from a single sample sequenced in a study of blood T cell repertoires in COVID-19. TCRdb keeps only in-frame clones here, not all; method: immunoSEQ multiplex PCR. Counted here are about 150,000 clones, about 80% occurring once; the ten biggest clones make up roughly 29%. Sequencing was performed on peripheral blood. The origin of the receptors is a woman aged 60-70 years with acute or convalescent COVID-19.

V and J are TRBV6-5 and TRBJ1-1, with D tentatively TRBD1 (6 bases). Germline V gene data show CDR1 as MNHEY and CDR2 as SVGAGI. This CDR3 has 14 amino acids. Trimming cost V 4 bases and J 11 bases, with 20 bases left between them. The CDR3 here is CASSSGTSSIGAFF. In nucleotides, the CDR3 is TGTGCCAGCAGTTCCGGGACATCTTCGATCGGGGCTTTCTTT.

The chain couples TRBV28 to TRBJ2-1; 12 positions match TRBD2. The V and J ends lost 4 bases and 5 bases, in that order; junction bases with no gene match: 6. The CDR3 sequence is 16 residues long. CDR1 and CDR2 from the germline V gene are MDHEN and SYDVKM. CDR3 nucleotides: TGTGCCAGCAGTTCCCCCGGGACTAGCGGGCACAATGAGCAGTTCTTC. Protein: CASSSPGTSGHNEQFF.